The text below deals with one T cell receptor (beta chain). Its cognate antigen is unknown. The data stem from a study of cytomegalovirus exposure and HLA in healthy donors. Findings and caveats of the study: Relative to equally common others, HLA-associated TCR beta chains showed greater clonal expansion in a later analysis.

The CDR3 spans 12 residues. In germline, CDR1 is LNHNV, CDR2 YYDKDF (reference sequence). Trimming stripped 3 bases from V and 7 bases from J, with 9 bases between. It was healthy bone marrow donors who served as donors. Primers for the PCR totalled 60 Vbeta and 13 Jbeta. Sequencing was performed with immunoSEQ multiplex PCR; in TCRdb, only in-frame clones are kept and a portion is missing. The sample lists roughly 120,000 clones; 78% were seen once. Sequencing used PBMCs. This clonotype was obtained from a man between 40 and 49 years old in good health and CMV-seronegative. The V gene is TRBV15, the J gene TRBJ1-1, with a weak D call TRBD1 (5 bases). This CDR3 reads CATSRSTVEAFF. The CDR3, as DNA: TGTGCCACCAGCAGGTCGACAGTTGAAGCTTTCTTT.